These 9 T cell receptor beta chains originate from one sample sequenced in a study of blood T cell repertoires in COVID-19. Repertoires were generated with immunoSEQ multiplex PCR, while TCRdb's copy carries only in-frame clones and drops some. The sample records about 180,000 clones, approximately 80% being singletons. The sample was PBMCs or T cells enriched from blood (not recorded which). These receptors all stem from a man aged 55 to 70 who had been exposed to COVID-19.

The chain is built from TRBV5-1 and TRBJ1-1; 8 nucleotides agree with TRBD1. Germline CDR1 and CDR2: SGHRS and YFSETQ. This CDR3 is 16 amino acids long. Losses at the gene ends were 4 bases for V and 4 bases for J; bases not matched to a gene: 12. CDR3 sequence reads: CASSPGTGPLGTEAFF. CDR3 in DNA: TGCGCCAGCAGCCCCGGGACAGGACCCCTGGGCACTGAAGCTTTCTTT.

This chain joins TRBV7-2 and TRBJ1-2; no clear D. V lost 2 bases to trimming and J lost 13 bases, with 17 bases between them. The CDR3 totals 13 residues. Germline lookup yields CDR1 SGHTA and CDR2 FQGNSA. DNA for the CDR3: TGTGCCAGCAGCTTAAGTTACAGCCCTGCGGGCACCTTC. It codes for CASSLSYSPAGTF.

The gene calls are TRBV5-1 and TRBJ2-3; 8 nucleotides line up with TRBD1. CDR1 and CDR2 from the germline V gene are SGHRS and YFSETQ. Trimming removed 0 bases from V and 4 bases from J; junction bases left unmatched: 7. The CDR3 length is 16 residues. In nucleotides, the CDR3 is TGCGCCAGCAGCTTGGAAGGTGCACAGGGGGCAGATACGCAGTATTTT. It is translated as CASSLEGAQGADTQYF.

The chain links TRBV24-1 to TRBJ2-5; 9 nucleotides agree with TRBD1. Germline lookup yields CDR1 KGHDR and CDR2 SFDVKD. CDR3 size: 14 residues. V lost 5 bases to trimming and J lost 5 bases; unmatched junction nucleotides: 5. For the CDR3, the DNA is TGTGCCACCAGTGCACAGGGGGCGCCGGAGACCCAGTACTTC. This codes for CATSAQGAPETQYF.

The chain carries TRBV6-2 or TRBV6-3 and TRBJ1-6; 7 bases are shared with TRBD1. Germline V gives CDR1 MNHEY, CDR2 SVGEGT. V was pared by 6 bases and J by 8 bases, with 16 bases of the junction left unmatched. CDR3 length equals 17 residues. In DNA form, the CDR3 reads TGTGCCAGCAGCCCTAAAACGGTGGGGACAGTAGATTCACCCCTCCACTTT. This encodes CASSPKTVGTVDSPLHF.

The chain carries TRBV5-8 and TRBJ2-4, with 8 bases matching TRBD1. Trimming cost V 4 bases and J 6 bases; bases outside gene matches: 9. The CDR3 sequence is 15 residues long. CDR1 is SGHTS and CDR2 is YDEGEE in the germline V gene. CDR3 bases: TGTGCCAGCAGCCATGAAGGACAGGGTATAAACATTCAGTACTTC. This codes for CASSHEGQGINIQYF.

This chain links TRBV9 with TRBJ2-5; D is perhaps TRBD1 (6 bases). V was cut by 4 bases and J by 5 bases, with 21 bases left in between. Germline-derived CDR1 and CDR2 are SGDLS and YYNGEE. There are 16 residues in the CDR3. CDR3 sequence: CASSSGNREIMETQYF. The CDR3 coding sequence is TGTGCCAGCAGCTCAGGGAACAGGGAAATCATGGAGACCCAGTACTTC.

The table lists this clone with a few counts. V gene TRBV7-8 combines with J gene TRBJ2-5; 7 bases fit TRBD2. In germline, CDR1 is SGHVS, CDR2 FQNEAQ. V dropped 0 bases and J dropped 2; count of bases not matched to a gene: 3. The CDR3 covers 15 residues. CDR3: CASSLAGGGQETQYF. The CDR3 nucleotides are TGTGCCAGCAGCTTAGCGGGGGGGGGACAAGAGACCCAGTACTTC.

This clone has more than one count but fewer than ten. The chain couples TRBV10-3 to TRBJ2-1, with a tentative D call TRBD1 (5 bases). The CDR3 is 17 amino acids. Germline CDR1 and CDR2: ENHRY and SYGVKD. V was pared by 2 bases and J by 0 bases, with 14 bases between. CDR3 bases: TGTGCCATCAGTGAGCCCTCTACAGGTAGCTCCTACAATGAGCAGTTCTTC. It codes for CAISEPSTGSSYNEQFF.